These 26 T cell receptor beta chains share one sample of origin, sequenced in a study of yellow fever vaccine responses in identical twins. Using its own MiXCR run on the RT-PCR reads, TCRdb lists one record per CDR3 protein. The data contain around 20,000 distinct CDR3 sequences, around 70% of them singletons. This material consisted of T cells from blood (PBMCs), unsorted or a sorted subset (not recorded which), taken before or after yellow fever vaccination (not recorded which). Receptors originate from a woman younger than 30 who received the yellow fever vaccine.

The V call is TRBV20-1, the J call TRBJ2-3, with 12 bases lining up with TRBD2. This CDR3 region has 15 residues. In germline, CDR1 is DFQATT, CDR2 SNEGSKA (reference sequence). V gave up 1 base and J gave up 1 base; unmatched junction bases: 0. The CDR3 is CSARGTSGGTDTQYF. CDR3 DNA sequence: TGCAGTGCTAGAGGGACTAGCGGGGGCACAGATACGCAGTATTTT.

CDR3 nucleotides: TGTGCCAGCAGCGACAGGGAGGGCAATCAGCCCCAGCATTTT. Translation gives CASSDREGNQPQHF. V is TRBV28 and J is TRBJ1-5, with TRBD1 identical over 7 bases. The CDR3 has 14 amino acids. Looked up from germline, CDR1 is MDHEN and CDR2 is SYDVKM. Germline trimming cut 6 bases from V and 2 bases from J; bases unmatched to any gene: 4. Full variable domain (remainder filled in from reference TRBV28 and TRBJ1-5): DVKVTQSSRYLVKRTGEKVFLECVQDMDHENMFWYRQDPGLGLRLIYFSYDVKMKEKGDIPEGYSVSREKKERFSLILESASTNQTSMYLCASSDREGNQPQHFGDGTRLSIL.

This clonotype has more than one count but fewer than ten. The J gene is TRBJ2-3, the V gene TRBV11-1; a weak D match, TRBD2 (5 bases). V lost 5 bases and J lost 0, with 15 bases in between. Per germline, CDR1 SGHAT and CDR2 FQDESV (reference sequence). The CDR3 runs to 16 residues. The CDR3 DNA reads TGTGCCAGCAGCCTGCCGGTATCTAGCAGCACAGATACGCAGTATTTT. Its protein product is CASSLPVSSSTDTQYF.

The chain carries TRBV5-1 and TRBJ1-3; possibly TRBD1 for D (5 bases). The CDR3 covers 15 residues. With 4 bases removed from V and 4 bases from J, the gap between germline ends came to 15 bases. In germline, CDR1 is SGHRS, CDR2 YFSETQ. CDR3: CASSVGLTGGNTIYF. The CDR3 DNA is TGCGCCAGCAGCGTGGGACTCACAGGAGGAAACACCATATATTTT.

This clonotype was observed a few times. The J gene is TRBJ2-3, the V gene TRBV20-1, with D perhaps matching TRBD1 or TRBD2 (6 bases each). CDR3 length: 14 amino acids. V gave up 2 bases and J gave up 1 base, with 10 bases separating them. Germline V lookup: CDR1 DFQATT, CDR2 SNEGSKA (reference sequence). CDR3 DNA sequence: TGCAGTGCTAGAAGGGGGGCCGGCACAGATACGCAGTATTTT. This gives the protein CSARRGAGTDTQYF.

This rearrangement joins TRBV2 to TRBJ1-1; 9 bases are a match to TRBD1. The germline V gene has CDR1 SNHLY and CDR2 FYNNEI. The CDR3 length is 14 residues. V trimming: 6 bases; J trimming: 3 bases; junction bases outside the gene matches: 5. The CDR3 DNA is TGTGCCAGCAGGGGACAGGGATTGTACACTGAAGCTTTCTTT. Residues: CASRGQGLYTEAFF. Complete variable domain (other parts from reference TRBV2 and TRBJ1-1): EPEVTQTPSHQVTQMGQEVILRCVPISNHLYFYWYRQILGQKVEFLVSFYNNEISEKSEIFDDQFSVERPDGSNFTLKIRSTKLEDSAMYFCASRGQGLYTEAFFGQGTRLTVV.

This chain joins TRBV29-1 and TRBJ1-1; unclear D gene. Germline V lookup: CDR1 SQVTM, CDR2 ANQGSEA. With 3 bases removed from V and 1 base from J, the gap between germline ends came to 9 bases. The CDR3 loop spans 13 amino acids. The chain's CDR3 is CSVDSAGNTEAFF. The CDR3, as DNA: TGCAGCGTTGATTCCGCAGGGAACACTGAAGCTTTCTTT.

This chain joins TRBV5-4 and TRBJ2-1; D remains ambiguous. The V end lost 0 bases, the J end lost 4 bases, and 17 bases lay between the germline ends. The CDR3 has 17 residues. Germline V gene lookup returns CDR1 SGHNT and CDR2 YYREEE (reference sequence). CDR3 nucleotides: TGTGCCAGCAGCTTGGATTCTTTGGTGGGAAAATACAATGAGCAGTTCTTC. It is translated as CASSLDSLVGKYNEQFF.

The V and J genes are TRBV20-1 and TRBJ2-3, with 8 nucleotides matching TRBD1. The germline gives CDR1 DFQATT, CDR2 SNEGSKA (reference sequence). This CDR3 has 13 residues. CDR3 DNA: TGCAGAGCAGGGGGCGCTCAGACAGATACGCAGTATTTT. This sequence encodes CRAGGAQTDTQYF.

The sample holds a few counts of this clonotype. V is TRBV2 and J is TRBJ1-4, with no clear D. V dropped 0 bases and J dropped 10 bases, with 27 bases sitting between them. There are 19 residues in the CDR3. Germline CDR1 and CDR2: SNHLY and FYNNEI. The CDR3 loop reads CASSEATVSVVGVGGKLFF. The CDR3 DNA reads as TGTGCCAGCAGTGAAGCGACCGTGTCTGTTGTCGGTGTGGGAGGAAAACTGTTTTTT.

The rearrangement links TRBV24-1 to TRBJ2-1, with D uncertain. The CDR3 has 13 residues. Trimming took 4 bases from V and 9 from J, leaving 12 bases between them. Germline CDR1 KGHDR, CDR2 SFDVKD. The CDR3 reads CATSDMGLGEQFF. CDR3 bases: TGTGCCACCAGTGACATGGGGTTAGGTGAGCAGTTCTTC.

This chain connects TRBV2 to TRBJ2-3, with D perhaps matching TRBD2 (6 bases). The V and J ends lost 10 bases and 5 bases respectively, with 16 bases between them. CDR1 and CDR2 from the germline V gene are SNHLY and FYNNEI. The CDR3 is made up of 13 amino acids. CDR3 in amino acids: CAIIGGLGDTQYF. CDR3 nucleotides: TGTGCCATTATCGGGGGTTTAGGAGATACGCAGTATTTT. Full variable domain (missing parts from reference TRBV2 and TRBJ2-3): EPEVTQTPSHQVTQMGQEVILRCVPISNHLYFYWYRQILGQKVEFLVSFYNNEISEKSEIFDDQFSVERPDGSNFTLKIRSTKLEDSAMYFCAIIGGLGDTQYFGPGTRLTVL.

The chain has TRBV2 and TRBJ1-1, with D possibly matching TRBD1 (6 bases). This CDR3 has 14 residues. Trimming shortened V by 6 bases and J by 0 bases, and 11 bases separated the two germline ends. Germline assignment: CDR1 SNHLY and CDR2 FYNNEI. The CDR3 protein is CASSQQGLNTEAFF. DNA for the CDR3: TGTGCCAGCAGCCAACAGGGATTGAACACTGAAGCTTTCTTT. The whole variable domain, remainder taken from reference TRBV2 and TRBJ1-1, is EPEVTQTPSHQVTQMGQEVILRCVPISNHLYFYWYRQILGQKVEFLVSFYNNEISEKSEIFDDQFSVERPDGSNFTLKIRSTKLEDSAMYFCASSQQGLNTEAFFGQGTRLTVV.

The chain links TRBV5-4 to TRBJ2-7; 13 nucleotides line up with TRBD2. CDR3 length equals 15 residues. With 4 bases clipped from V and 6 bases from J, the junction kept 7 bases outside the gene matches. Germline CDR1 is SGHNT and CDR2 is YYREEE (reference sequence). CDR3 sequence: CASSAGLAGKGEQYF. The CDR3 DNA reads as TGTGCCAGCAGCGCGGGACTAGCGGGAAAAGGCGAGCAGTACTTC. The full variable domain, in which reference TRBV5-4 and TRBJ2-7 provide the parts outside the CDR3, is ETGVTQSPTHLIKTRGQQVTLRCSSQSGHNTVSWYQQALGQGPQFIFQYYREEENGRGNFPPRFSGLQFPNYSSELNVNALELDDSALYLCASSAGLAGKGEQYFGPGTRLTVT.

The rearrangement joins TRBV12-3 or TRBV12-4 to TRBJ2-1; the D is unclear. The V end lost 5 bases, the J end lost 7 bases, and 6 bases lay between the germline ends. The CDR3 extends over 11 amino acids. CDR3 in amino acids: CASSPTNEQFF. CDR3 coding DNA: TGTGCCAGCAGTCCAACAAATGAGCAGTTCTTC.

The chain links TRBV13 to TRBJ1-3; 7 bases are shared with TRBD1. This CDR3 has 16 amino acids. After removal of 1 base from V and 0 bases from J, the junction contained 3 bases not matched to a gene. Looked up from germline, CDR1 is PRHDT and CDR2 is FYEKMQ (reference sequence). The CDR3 is CASSLEGQSSGNTIYF. Written as DNA, the CDR3 is TGTGCCAGCAGCTTAGAGGGACAGTCCTCTGGAAACACCATATATTTT.

The rearrangement uses TRBV6-5 and TRBJ2-3, with TRBD1 as a possible D gene (6 bases). The germline V gene encodes CDR1 MNHEY and CDR2 SVGAGI. V was trimmed by 4 bases and J by 4 bases, leaving 12 bases between them. This CDR3 comprises 14 residues. This CDR3 is CASSLTGTPDTQYF. Written as DNA, the CDR3 is TGTGCCAGCAGTTTGACAGGTACTCCAGATACGCAGTATTTT.

The chain carries TRBV19 and TRBJ2-1, with D hard to call. From germline, CDR1 is LNHDA and CDR2 SQIVND (reference sequence). CDR3 size: 13 residues. Trimming took off 3 bases at V and 4 bases at J, with 7 bases between the two ends. CDR3 DNA sequence: TGTGCCAGTAGTATGTTAGGATACAATGAGCAGTTCTTC. Translation: CASSMLGYNEQFF.

The chain joins TRBV11-3 to TRBJ2-5; D gene uncertain. The CDR3 consists of 13 residues. Germline CDR1 SGHNT, CDR2 YENEEA. Trimming took off 4 bases at V and 3 bases at J, with 9 bases between the two ends. The DNA of the CDR3 is TGTGCCAGCAGCTCCTGGACGGAAGAGACCCAGTACTTC. As protein: CASSSWTEETQYF. The full variable domain, in which reference TRBV11-3 and TRBJ2-5 provide the parts outside the CDR3, is EAGVVQSPRYKIIEKKQPVAFWCNPISGHNTLYWYLQNLGQGPELLIRYENEEAVDDSQLPKDRFSAERLKGVDSTLKIQPAELGDSAVYLCASSSWTEETQYFGPGTRLLVL.

The chain carries TRBV11-1 and TRBJ2-6; TRBD1 aligns across 7 bases. V lost 5 bases, J lost 0 bases, and 10 bases stayed unmatched. The CDR3 spans 18 residues. Germline-derived CDR1 and CDR2 are SGHAT and FQDESV (reference sequence). The CDR3 region is CASSGTGDINSGANVLTF. The CDR3, as DNA: TGTGCCAGCAGCGGAACAGGGGACATTAACTCTGGGGCCAACGTCCTGACTTTC.

The chain joins TRBV11-2 to TRBJ2-3; 7 bases line up with TRBD2. From germline, CDR1 is SGHAT and CDR2 FQNNGV. The V segment lost 2 bases and the J segment 1 base; nucleotides outside the gene matches: 3. The CDR3 spans 15 residues. CDR3 loop: CASSLYGGGTDTQYF. DNA for the CDR3: TGTGCCAGCAGCTTATATGGGGGGGGCACAGATACGCAGTATTTT.

This rearrangement joins TRBV28 to TRBJ2-7; TRBD1 matches 7 bases. Germline values: CDR1 MDHEN, CDR2 SYDVKM. CDR3 length: 14 amino acids. V lost 7 bases, J lost 1 base, and 7 bases stayed unmatched. The CDR3 loop reads CASKGRQGSYEQYF. Here the CDR3 DNA reads TGTGCCAGCAAAGGGAGACAGGGTTCCTACGAGCAGTACTTC. Full variable domain (remainder filled in from reference TRBV28 and TRBJ2-7): DVKVTQSSRYLVKRTGEKVFLECVQDMDHENMFWYRQDPGLGLRLIYFSYDVKMKEKGDIPEGYSVSREKKERFSLILESASTNQTSMYLCASKGRQGSYEQYFGPGTRLTVT.

The chain has TRBV5-5 and TRBJ2-1; maybe TRBD2 (6 bases). The V end lost 6 bases, the J end lost 5 bases, and 12 bases lay between the germline ends. CDR1 and CDR2 (germline): SGHKS, YYEKEE (reference sequence). The CDR3 sequence is 13 residues long. The CDR3 sequence: CASTTPGDNEQFF. As DNA, the CDR3 is TGTGCCAGCACCACCCCGGGGGACAATGAGCAGTTCTTC.

This chain uses TRBV11-3 with TRBJ1-2; the match to TRBD1 covers 8 bases. V shed 3 bases, J shed 4 bases, and the junction held 7 bases outside the gene matches. CDR3 size: 15 residues. Per germline, CDR1 SGHNT and CDR2 YENEEA. CDR3 DNA: TGTGCCAGCAGCTTGACAGGGGCCGGGGTCTATGGCTACACCTTC. Translated, it gives CASSLTGAGVYGYTF.

The chain combines TRBV7-6 with TRBJ2-3; tentatively, D is TRBD1 (5 bases). Germline CDR1 reads SGHVS; CDR2 reads FNYEAQ. The V gene lost 1 base and the J gene lost 5 bases, with 10 bases spanning the gap. This CDR3 contains 14 residues. CDR3 in amino acids: CASSLGPGIDTQYF. CDR3 bases: TGTGCCAGCAGCTTAGGACCAGGGATAGATACGCAGTATTTT.

This clonotype was seen more than once but under ten times. The V and J genes are TRBV11-3 and TRBJ2-7, with TRBD2 matching 8 bases. V shed 2 bases and J 3 bases; nucleotides not matched to a gene: 9. Germline V gene data show CDR1 as SGHNT and CDR2 as YENEEA. The CDR3 covers 16 residues. The CDR3: CASSLRGGPGNYEQYF. CDR3 in DNA: TGTGCCAGCAGCTTACGGGGGGGGCCCGGCAACTACGAGCAGTACTTC.